This T cell receptor (beta chain) was captured by sequencing in a study of blood T cell repertoires in COVID-19 (dated by TCRdb to the early 2020s). About the study as a whole: Samples covering the acute and convalescent phases of COVID-19 were provided by collaborators in the United States, Italy and Spain. Sample metadata almost always included a de-identified subject ID, COVID-19 status, age in years and sex. The repertoires were released in a freely available public database meant as a resource for research on the immune response to SARS-CoV-2. The dataset comprised deeply sampled blood TCRbeta repertoires from subjects exposed to, actively infected with, or recovered from COVID-19. The samples were drawn from two sources: the first 160 participants of the ongoing ImmuneRACE study, and 1,000 to 1,500 subjects contributed by 6 global collaborators. The material from the prospective study consisted of cDNA or gDNA derived from T cells, B-cell-depleted T cells, or PBMCs. HLA class I and class II types, where available, came from metadata supplied by the sample provider rather than from assay-based typing. Here is what the overall study found, with its caveats: The amount of clinical and demographic metadata varied by source and participant and was provided uncurated.

As regards this clone: Its target antigen remains unknown. Qualities for individual bases were not recorded, and no much larger clone is one base off.

There are 15 amino acids in the CDR3, from cysteine to phenylalanine inclusive. Only the CDR3 portion is preserved as DNA: 45 bases, with reading frame beginning at the first base. The germline V gene sets CDR1 to SGHRS and CDR2 to YFSETQ. The V end loses 3 bases and the J end loses 7 bases, and a stretch of 19 bases separates them. TCRbeta CDR3 regions were amplified from genomic DNA by means of the immunoSEQ Assay, a bias-controlled multiplex PCR. As for how the authors treated the data: Within the assay, amplification of reference gene primers was used to estimate how many nucleated cells each sample contained. To quantify the absolute abundance of each unique TCRbeta CDR3 rearrangement, sequence reads were collapsed and filtered. Productive Simpson clonality was computed per sample as the square root of Simpson's diversity index over productive rearrangements. What TCRdb holds here is the immuneACCESS table cut down to in-frame rearrangements. Part of the clones is not present; checked against another copy, under half of the missing clones reflect an unresolved V gene, and the others are unexplained. That table furnishes V, J and clone size, whereas the DNA furnished D and trimming. The sample contains roughly 150,000 clones, 80% to 85% of them found a single time. The ten biggest clones cover roughly 10% of the sample.

Each collaborating institution followed its own protocols to collect whole blood in K2EDTA tubes. For TCRbeta analysis, collaborators shipped samples in one of three forms: frozen whole blood, isolated PBMCs, or DNA extracted from either of those sample types. Recombination linked TRBV5-1 to TRBJ2-5; a tentative D call is TRBD2 (5 bases match). The sequence was obtained from a man aged 65 to 79 with active or convalescent COVID-19. The sample was peripheral blood. The DNA is TGCGCCAGCAGCTCAGACGGGATGAAAATGGGGACCCAGTACTTC. It specifies CASSSDGMKMGTQYF.